This is a list of T cell receptor beta chains from one sample in a study of response to subunit inactivated influenza vaccine. TCRdb reprocessed the RT-PCR reads via MiXCR and lists one record per CDR3 protein. The sample carries more than 600,000 distinct CDR3 sequences, under 20% recorded once. The input for sequencing was PBMCs from blood, taken more than 4 days after vaccination. Receptors originate from a man in his forties or fifties who received an inactivated influenza vaccine. Both conserved end residues are part of each CDR3. Each record gives: clone size, J gene, V gene, CDR3 protein. Expanded clones get a size class; other rows say once, few or many, or leave the size out.

many | TRBJ2-2 | TRBV20-1 | CSARADNTGELFF
few | TRBJ2-3 | TRBV20-1 | CSAVSGGGGTDTQYF
many | TRBJ2-5 | TRBV28 | CASSPSKGNSARTKIRQYF
few | TRBJ2-2 | TRBV6-2/TRBV6-3 | CASSRTSGTTGELFF
NA | TRBJ2-1 | TRBV20-1 | CSARDPKRSLNEQFF
NA | TRBJ2-3 | TRBV20-1 | CSAPSGGPDTQYF
NA | TRBJ2-7 | TRBV11-2 | CASSLPRFNEQYF
NA | TRBJ2-3 | TRBV4-3 | CASIGRERADTQYF
few | TRBJ2-7 | TRBV10-2 | CASSELDTHYEQYF
many | TRBJ2-7 | TRBV6-5 | CASSYSRDRGSYEQYF
NA | TRBJ1-6 | TRBV5-1 | CASSLAGGGYNSPLHF
NA | TRBJ2-1 | TRBV7-3 | CASSTLAGGYNEQFF
NA | TRBJ2-7 | TRBV28 | CASSLDRLVTYEQYF
NA | TRBJ1-2 | TRBV7-2 | CASSLRYRGQDYGYTF
many | TRBJ1-5 | TRBV29-1 | CSVSTGYGNQPQHF
NA | TRBJ2-2 | TRBV4-3 | CASSPKGTSGGYTGELFF
NA | TRBJ2-4 | TRBV20-1 | CSATGPHPAKNIQYF
NA | TRBJ2-7 | TRBV4-3 | CASSQDAGGDRPYEQYF
few | TRBJ2-2 | TRBV5-1 | CASSENRGGDAGELFF
few | TRBJ2-7 | TRBV29-1 | CSVEDAGTYEQYF
NA | TRBJ2-3 | TRBV4-2 | CASSGAGRDTDTQYF
NA | TRBJ2-7 | TRBV18 | CASSPGRPIFYEQYF
NA | TRBJ2-6 | TRBV12-3/TRBV12-4 | CASSLVLQPGANVLTF
many | TRBJ2-1 | TRBV12-3/TRBV12-4 | CASSLLNEQFF
NA | TRBJ2-5 | TRBV12-3/TRBV12-4 | CASSTDRIRQYF
NA | TRBJ1-5 | TRBV12-3/TRBV12-4 | CASSFRTARNQPQHF
NA | TRBJ2-3 | TRBV9 | CASRAGTSGGLGDTQYF
few | TRBJ2-1 | TRBV30 | CAWSVQGTEQFF
NA | TRBJ2-1 | TRBV20-1 | CSARASGRRYEQFF
NA | TRBJ2-5 | TRBV5-1 | CASSLGTGYGETQYF
NA | TRBJ1-2 | TRBV6-2/TRBV6-3 | CASIREEGNYGYTF
few | TRBJ2-7 | TRBV20-1 | CSARDSDSSYEQYF
NA | TRBJ2-1 | TRBV2 | CASSVWGENEQFF
many | TRBJ1-1 | TRBV28 | CASSSRSLNTEAFF
few | TRBJ2-4 | TRBV20-1 | CSALDRGIRNIQYF
few | TRBJ1-5 | TRBV24-1 | CATRKGANQPQHF
many | TRBJ1-1 | TRBV27 | CASSLTRRGTEAFF
many | TRBJ2-1 | TRBV7-9 | CASSLVGYLDNEQFF
few | TRBJ2-2 | TRBV12-3/TRBV12-4 | CASSLRLAGGPGELFF
many | TRBJ1-6 | TRBV12-3/TRBV12-4 | CASRDLDYNSPLHF
NA | TRBJ1-1 | TRBV7-2 | CASSPQTGSTEAFF
NA | TRBJ2-1 | TRBV30 | CAWSVGRGPYNEQFF
NA | TRBJ1-2 | TRBV3-1 | CASSPRGGGGHGYTF
NA | TRBJ2-7 | TRBV6-5 | CASSDRAGQYF
NA | TRBJ2-3 | TRBV4-3 | CASRGFSTDTQYF
NA | TRBJ2-7 | TRBV29-1 | CSGGTGNEQYF